Listed here are 31 T cell receptor beta chains from one sample, sequenced in a study of blood T cell repertoires in COVID-19. The protocol was immunoSEQ multiplex PCR, while the TCRdb copy is restricted to in-frame clones and leaves out a portion. The sample includes about 210,000 clones, roughly 86% seen only once; the top ten take about 7.3%. Input material: peripheral blood. Every receptor here comes from a woman in her forties or fifties with active or convalescent COVID-19.

The chain joins TRBV7-2 to TRBJ2-1; 9 positions agree with TRBD2. Germline CDR1 SGHTA, CDR2 FQGNSA. The CDR3 sequence is 16 residues long. The trim removed 4 bases at V and 3 bases at J, leaving 7 bases unmatched. The CDR3 region has the DNA TGTGCCAGCAGCTCCCTCGGCGGGAGGGGCTACAATGAGCAGTTCTTC. This encodes CASSSLGGRGYNEQFF.

This chain links TRBV3-1 (or the pseudogene TRBV3-2) with TRBJ1-2; perhaps TRBD1 as D (5 bases). Trimming pared 0 bases from V and 0 bases from J, leaving 8 bases between. In germline, CDR1 is LGHDT, CDR2 YNNKEL (reference sequence). This CDR3 region has 15 residues. The CDR3 is CASSQDRQSNYGYTF. DNA for the CDR3: TGTGCCAGCAGCCAAGATAGACAGTCTAACTATGGCTACACCTTC.

The gene calls are TRBV28 and TRBJ1-2; possibly TRBD1 for D (6 bases). The CDR3 totals 14 residues. Germline assignment: CDR1 MDHEN and CDR2 SYDVKM. The V end was cut by 7 bases, the J end by 8 bases, with 20 bases between. The chain's CDR3 is CASTSPVRGEGYTF. The CDR3 region has the DNA TGTGCCAGCACCTCCCCGGTCAGGGGAGAAGGCTACACCTTC.

The chain links TRBV2 to TRBJ1-4, with 10 bases that match TRBD1. The CDR3 runs 14 residues. Germline-derived CDR1 and CDR2 are SNHLY and FYNNEI. V gave up 7 bases and J gave up 7 bases; unmatched junction bases: 6. CDR3: CASTRDRGLEKLFF. The DNA of the CDR3 is TGTGCCAGCACGAGAGACAGGGGGCTTGAAAAACTGTTTTTT.

The chain recombines TRBV6-5 with TRBJ1-2; TRBD1 matches 9 bases. Germline values: CDR1 MNHEY, CDR2 SVGAGI. The length of the CDR3 is 14 residues. V shed 6 bases, J shed 4 bases, and the junction held 6 bases outside the gene matches. CDR3 region: CASRGQGNSYGYTF. CDR3 DNA sequence: TGTGCCAGCAGAGGACAGGGGAACAGCTATGGCTACACCTTC.

The rearrangement joins TRBV5-5 to TRBJ2-3, with 11 bases lining up with TRBD1. Germline-derived CDR1 and CDR2 are SGHKS and YYEKEE (reference sequence). The ends lost 2 bases at V and 0 bases at J; junction bases unmatched: 8. CDR3 length equals 18 residues. CDR3 in amino acids: CASSLYPRTGGSTDTQYF. For the CDR3, the DNA is TGTGCCAGCAGCTTATATCCCCGGACAGGGGGCAGCACAGATACGCAGTATTTT.

The chain links TRBV5-4 to TRBJ2-2; the D gene is possibly TRBD1 (6 bases). Looked up from germline, CDR1 is SGHNT and CDR2 is YYREEE (reference sequence). The CDR3 length is 14 residues. With 2 bases removed from V and 6 bases from J, the gap between germline ends came to 11 bases. Written as DNA, the CDR3 is TGTGCCAGCAGCTTCCAGGGGTTTCCCGGGGAGCTGTTTTTT. It yields the protein CASSFQGFPGELFF.

The chain recombines TRBV3-1 (or the pseudogene TRBV3-2) with TRBJ2-3; the D is unclear. Germline CDR1 reads LGHDT; CDR2 reads YNNKEL (reference sequence). Trimming left V 4 bases short and J 4 bases short, with 9 bases between. The CDR3 is 13 amino acids. Here the CDR3 DNA reads TGTGCCAGCAGCCGCAGATCGCCAGATACGCAGTATTTT. Amino acids: CASSRRSPDTQYF.

V usage is TRBV4-1 and J usage is TRBJ1-2; D ambiguous. This CDR3 is 15 amino acids long. Trimming took off 2 bases at V and 8 bases at J, with 18 bases between the two ends. Germline loops: CDR1 MGHRA, CDR2 YSYEKL. The DNA of the CDR3 is TGCGCCAGCAGCCAAACTAACACACCCGTCGGCGGCTACACCTTC. Translating it yields CASSQTNTPVGGYTF.

This clone was seen only a few times. The chain employs TRBV2 and TRBJ2-1; 10 nucleotides align to TRBD1. The ends lost 1 base at V and 7 bases at J; junction bases unmatched: 1. CDR1 and CDR2 (germline): SNHLY, FYNNEI. The CDR3 is made up of 14 amino acids. The CDR3 loop reads CASSEEGQGNEQFF. CDR3 nucleotide sequence: TGTGCCAGCAGTGAAGAGGGACAGGGGAATGAGCAGTTCTTC.

V is TRBV2 and J is TRBJ1-1; TRBD1 is a possible D gene (6 bases). Germline CDR1 reads SNHLY; CDR2 reads FYNNEI. The V and J ends lost 6 bases and 5 bases respectively, with 19 bases between them. The CDR3 has 15 residues. The CDR3 DNA is TGTGCCAGCAGGGGAGGGGGTACGTCCGCTACTGAAGCTTTCTTT. This codes for CASRGGGTSATEAFF.

The CDR3 reads CAISEWGQSNTGELFF. DNA of the CDR3: TGTGCCATCAGTGAGTGGGGACAGTCGAACACCGGGGAGCTGTTTTTT. The chain has TRBV10-3 and TRBJ2-2; the match to TRBD1 covers 7 bases. CDR3 size: 16 residues. Germline CDR1 and CDR2: ENHRY and SYGVKD. The V segment lost 1 base and the J segment 0 bases; nucleotides outside the gene matches: 2.

The chain is built from TRBV7-3 and TRBJ1-1, with D unclear. From germline, CDR1 is SGHTA and CDR2 FQGTGA. Trimming removed 3 bases at V and 4 bases at J, with 15 bases between. CDR3 length equals 15 residues. CDR3 sequence reads: CASSLLGGEGTEAFF. CDR3 sequence (DNA): TGTGCCAGCAGCTTGCTCGGCGGGGAGGGCACTGAAGCTTTCTTT.

This chain joins TRBV5-5 and TRBJ2-1, with TRBD1 matching over 9 bases. Germline V gene sequence: CDR1 SGHKS, CDR2 YYEKEE (reference sequence). The CDR3 has 16 amino acids. Trimming took 1 base from V and 8 from J; bases not matched to a gene: 10. The CDR3 is CASSLLGTGFLDEQFF. The DNA of the CDR3 is TGTGCCAGCAGCTTGCTTGGGACAGGGTTCCTCGATGAGCAGTTCTTC. The full variable domain, rest sourced from reference TRBV5-5 and TRBJ2-1, is DAGVTQSPTHLIKTRGQQVTLRCSPISGHKSVSWYQQVLGQGPQFIFQYYEKEERGRGNFPDRFSARQFPNYSSELNVNALLLGDSALYLCASSLLGTGFLDEQFFGPGTRLTVL.

The rearrangement uses TRBV2 and TRBJ2-3; TRBD2 aligns across 7 bases. The germline gives CDR1 SNHLY, CDR2 FYNNEI. J was trimmed by 0 bases and V by 6 bases; bases with no gene match: 3. The CDR3 has 14 amino acids. The DNA for the CDR3 is TGTGCCAGCAGCGCGGGACTAAGCACAGATACGCAGTATTTT. Amino acids: CASSAGLSTDTQYF.

The chain joins TRBV29-1 to TRBJ1-2; TRBD1 agrees at 8 bases. CDR1 and CDR2 from the germline V gene are SQVTM and ANQGSEA. With V trimmed by 6 bases and J by 1 base, 7 bases remained unmatched. The CDR3 loop spans 14 amino acids. The CDR3, as DNA: TGCAGCGTCGACAGGGGCGTTCGTAACTATGGCTACACCTTC. This encodes CSVDRGVRNYGYTF.

This sequence joins TRBV27 and TRBJ1-2; the match to TRBD1 covers 8 bases. The CDR3 consists of 15 residues. Trimming took 5 bases from V and 5 from J; bases not matched to a gene: 10. Germline values: CDR1 MNHEY, CDR2 SMNVEV (reference sequence). The CDR3 sequence is CASSPLQGAQYGYTF. The CDR3 coding sequence is TGTGCCAGCAGTCCCTTGCAGGGGGCGCAGTATGGCTACACCTTC.

For the CDR3, the DNA is TGTGCCAGCATGGTCCCTTCCGGGACAGGGGGCTATGGCTACACCTTC. Translation gives CASMVPSGTGGYGYTF. The genes are TRBV28 and TRBJ1-2; 11 bases are a match to TRBD1. Germline trimming cut 7 bases from V and 4 bases from J; bases unmatched to any gene: 11. The CDR3 has 16 residues. The germline V gene has CDR1 MDHEN and CDR2 SYDVKM.

The rearrangement links TRBV19 to TRBJ1-3; no clear D gene. V lost 2 bases and J 8 bases, leaving 13 bases between the germline ends. Germline CDR1 LNHDA, CDR2 SQIVND (reference sequence). The CDR3 has 14 amino acids. The CDR3 region has the DNA TGTGCCAGTAGTATATTGGGAGGTACAGACACCATATATTTT. Protein product: CASSILGGTDTIYF.

CDR3 in amino acids: CASSLGLAGNNEQFF. DNA for the CDR3: TGCGCCAGCAGCTTAGGGCTAGCGGGGAACAATGAGCAGTTCTTC. V gene TRBV5-1 combines with J gene TRBJ2-1, with 9 positions matching TRBD2. Trimming removed 2 bases from V and 5 bases from J; junction bases left unmatched: 5. This CDR3 comprises 15 residues. Per germline, CDR1 SGHRS and CDR2 YFSETQ.

V gene TRBV11-2 combines with J gene TRBJ1-4; D unresolved. There are 16 residues in the CDR3. Germline V lookup: CDR1 SGHAT, CDR2 FQNNGV. V shed 3 bases and J shed 0 bases, with 11 bases lying between them. CDR3 sequence (DNA): TGTGCCAGCAGCTTGTCTAGGAGCCCAACTAATGAAAAACTGTTTTTT. It codes for CASSLSRSPTNEKLFF.

The chain joins TRBV3-1 (or the pseudogene TRBV3-2) to TRBJ2-7, with 15 bases that match TRBD2. Germline V gives CDR1 LGHDT, CDR2 YNNKEL (reference sequence). The length of the CDR3 is 18 residues. With V trimmed by 3 bases and J by 6 bases, 12 bases remained unmatched. CDR3 DNA: TGTGCCAGCAGCCAGGCATGGGGACTAGCGGGAGGCCGGAGCGAGCAGTACTTC. Encoded protein: CASSQAWGLAGGRSEQYF.

This sequence joins TRBV24-1 and TRBJ1-2; no clear D gene. The CDR3 length is 13 residues. V was clipped by 4 bases and J by 3 bases, with 8 bases between them. The V gene's germline CDR1 is KGHDR and CDR2 SFDVKD. The CDR3 sequence is CATSDPAHYGYTF. Written as DNA, the CDR3 is TGTGCCACCAGTGACCCCGCGCACTATGGCTACACCTTC.

The sample holds one count of this clone. J is TRBJ2-1 and V is TRBV4-2; D perhaps matches TRBD1 (5 bases). V lost 7 bases and J 6 bases, leaving 10 bases between the germline ends. The germline gives CDR1 LGHNA, CDR2 YNFKEQ. The CDR3 loop spans 12 amino acids. For the CDR3, the DNA is TGTGCCAGCATAAGACAGTTCAATGAGCAGTTCTTC. It encodes CASIRQFNEQFF.

The DNA of the CDR3 is TGTGCCAGCAGCCCTTGGGGCCGGTATAGCGGGGAAGGGACCGGGGAGCTGTTTTTT. It encodes CASSPWGRYSGEGTGELFF. The chain combines TRBV7-2 with TRBJ2-2; TRBD2 matches at 8 bases. Germline-derived CDR1 and CDR2 are SGHTA and FQGNSA. This CDR3 contains 19 residues. With V trimmed by 5 bases and J by 5 bases, 19 bases remained unmatched.

The chain links TRBV5-1 to TRBJ2-1, with 15 positions matching TRBD2. Germline V lookup: CDR1 SGHRS, CDR2 YFSETQ. Trimming took 4 bases from V and 9 from J; bases not matched to a gene: 2. The CDR3 is made up of 14 amino acids. CDR3 bases: TGCGCCAGCAGCGGGGGACTAGCGGGAGGTGAGCAGTTCTTC. Translation gives CASSGGLAGGEQFF.

This sequence joins TRBV12-3 or TRBV12-4 and TRBJ2-5, with D possibly being TRBD1 (5 bases). The CDR3 consists of 11 residues. With 3 bases removed from V and 8 bases from J, the gap between germline ends came to 7 bases. In DNA form, the CDR3 reads TGTGCCAGCAGTTTTCAGGGTACCCAGTACTTC. Encoded protein: CASSFQGTQYF.

The rearrangement uses TRBV2 and TRBJ2-7; TRBD2 might be the D (6 bases). The CDR3 is 14 amino acids. From germline, CDR1 is SNHLY and CDR2 FYNNEI. V lost 5 bases to trimming and J lost 4 bases, with 15 bases between them. The CDR3 DNA reads as TGTGCCAGCAGTTTAGGAGGGAGAGGGTACGAGCAGTACTTC. It translates to CASSLGGRGYEQYF.

In this sample, this clone turned up a few times. The chain links TRBV12-5 to TRBJ1-1; maybe TRBD1 (6 bases). The CDR3 runs 13 residues. Germline V CDR1 and CDR2: LGHNT, FRNRAP. V was trimmed by 1 base and J by 8 bases, leaving 11 bases between them. The CDR3 coding sequence is TGTGCTAGTGGTTTGGCTAACGGACAGGAAGCTTTCTTT. This encodes CASGLANGQEAFF.

The V and J genes are TRBV5-1 and TRBJ2-1, with a weak D call TRBD2 (7 bases). Deletions cut 1 base from V and 5 bases from J, with 16 bases between. This CDR3 is 16 amino acids long. The germline gives CDR1 SGHRS, CDR2 YFSETQ. CDR3 sequence: CASSLFYGRDNNEQFF. The CDR3 DNA follows: TGCGCCAGCAGCTTGTTCTATGGGAGGGACAACAATGAGCAGTTCTTC.

The chain uses TRBV7-9 and TRBJ2-3, with D perhaps TRBD2 (5 bases). Per the germline V gene, CDR1 is SEHNR and CDR2 is FQNEAQ (reference sequence). The germline V and J ends were trimmed by 0 bases and 4 bases, with 8 bases remaining between them. This CDR3 contains 14 residues. The CDR3 protein is CASSLARVADTQYF. For the CDR3, the DNA is TGTGCCAGCAGCTTAGCGAGGGTAGCAGATACGCAGTATTTT.